Sequencing of this TCR beta chain was carried out in a study of blood T cells in healthy people across ages. Germline V gene lookup returns CDR1 KGHSH and CDR2 LQKENI. This CDR3 has 16 amino acids. Trimming took 1 base from V and 3 from J, leaving 15 bases between them. This clonotype was recorded many times. A J-beta primer mix and a sample-barcoded 5' primer were used in a second PCR of roughly 6 to 11 cycles. From the 5' RACE reads, TCRdb called clonotypes with MiXCR, one entry per CDR3 protein. The sample carries around 1,700,000 distinct CDR3 sequences, 28% recorded once. The chain uses TRBV18 and TRBJ2-5; possibly TRBD1 or TRBD2 for D (5 bases each). The sequenced sample consisted of blood. The TCR originated in a woman aged 25 to 39 in good health. The CDR3 reads CASSPQSGRRKETQYF. Written as DNA, the CDR3 is TGTGCCAGCTCACCACAGTCGGGACGGCGGAAAGAGACCCAGTACTTC.